This T cell receptor (beta chain) was sequenced for a study of T cells after yellow fever vaccination. V was trimmed by 9 bases and J by 9 bases, leaving 11 bases between them. The CDR3 is 11 amino acids. Germline V lookup: CDR1 SGHAT, CDR2 FQNNGV. This clonotype was counted between two and nine times. In making TCR cDNA, 5'RACE template switching added a universal primer site and UMIs to it. From the 5' RACE reads, TCRdb called clonotypes with MiXCR, one entry per CDR3 protein. The sample includes approximately 170,000 distinct CDR3 sequences, 11% seen only once; the top ten take less than 40%. The chain is built from TRBV11-2 and TRBJ2-2; D is ambiguous. The sequencing used CD8+ T cells sorted from PBMCs, collected 15 days after the yellow fever booster vaccination. The receptor's source is a man between 18 and 29 years old who received the YFV17D yellow fever vaccine. The CDR3 DNA sequence: TGTGCCAGTCAGGCCCCGTGGGAGCTGTTTTTT. It specifies CASQAPWELFF.